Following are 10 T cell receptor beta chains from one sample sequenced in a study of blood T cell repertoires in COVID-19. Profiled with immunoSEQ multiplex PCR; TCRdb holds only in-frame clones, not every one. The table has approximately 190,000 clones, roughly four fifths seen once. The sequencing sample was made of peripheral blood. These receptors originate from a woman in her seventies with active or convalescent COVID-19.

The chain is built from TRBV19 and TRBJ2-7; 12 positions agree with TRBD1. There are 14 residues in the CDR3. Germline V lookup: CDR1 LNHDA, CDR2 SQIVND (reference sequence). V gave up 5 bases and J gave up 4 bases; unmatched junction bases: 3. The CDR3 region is CASSSGQGAYEQYF. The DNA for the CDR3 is TGTGCCAGTAGTTCGGGACAGGGGGCGTACGAGCAGTACTTC.

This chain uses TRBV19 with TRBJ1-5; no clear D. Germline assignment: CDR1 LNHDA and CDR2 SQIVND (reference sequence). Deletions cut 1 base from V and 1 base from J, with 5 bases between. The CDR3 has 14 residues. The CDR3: CASSIGGSNQPQHF. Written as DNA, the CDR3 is TGTGCCAGTAGTATAGGAGGGAGCAATCAGCCCCAGCATTTT.

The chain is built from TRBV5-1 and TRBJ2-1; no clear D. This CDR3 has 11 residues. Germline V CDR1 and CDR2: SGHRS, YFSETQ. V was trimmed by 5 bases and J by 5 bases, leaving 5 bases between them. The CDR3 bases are TGCGCCAGCAGAGCCGACAATGAGCAGTTCTTC. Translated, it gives CASRADNEQFF.

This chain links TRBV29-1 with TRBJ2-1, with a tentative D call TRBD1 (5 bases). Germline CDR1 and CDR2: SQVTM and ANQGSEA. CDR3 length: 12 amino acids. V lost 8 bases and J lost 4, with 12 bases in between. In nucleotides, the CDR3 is TGCAGCTTGCGTCAGGGATACAATGAGCAGTTCTTC. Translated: CSLRQGYNEQFF.

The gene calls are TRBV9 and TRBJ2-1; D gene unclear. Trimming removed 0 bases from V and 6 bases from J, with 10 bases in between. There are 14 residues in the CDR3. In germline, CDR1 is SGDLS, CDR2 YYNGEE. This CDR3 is CASSVVTAGNEQFF. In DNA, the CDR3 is TGTGCCAGCAGCGTAGTAACAGCAGGCAATGAGCAGTTCTTC.

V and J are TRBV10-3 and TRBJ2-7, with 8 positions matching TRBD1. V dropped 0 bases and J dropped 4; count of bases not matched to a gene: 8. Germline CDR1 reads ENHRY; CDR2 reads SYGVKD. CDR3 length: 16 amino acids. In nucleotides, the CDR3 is TGTGCCATCAGTGAGTCGACGGGACAGGTACGTTACGAGCAGTACTTC. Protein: CAISESTGQVRYEQYF.

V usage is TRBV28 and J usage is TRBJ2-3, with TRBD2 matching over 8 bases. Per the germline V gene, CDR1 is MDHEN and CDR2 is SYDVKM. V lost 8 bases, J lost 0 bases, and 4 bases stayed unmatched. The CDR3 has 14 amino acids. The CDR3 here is CASQRGGSTDTQYF. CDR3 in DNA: TGTGCCAGCCAACGGGGGGGTAGCACAGATACGCAGTATTTT.

The CDR3 protein is CASSFDGTGNQPQHF. The CDR3, as DNA: TGTGCCAGCAGCTTTGACGGGACAGGCAATCAGCCCCAGCATTTT. V usage is TRBV7-9 and J usage is TRBJ1-5; 7 bases are a match to TRBD1. The CDR3 runs to 15 residues. Germline lookup yields CDR1 SEHNR and CDR2 FQNEAQ (reference sequence). The J segment lost 2 bases and the V segment lost 3 bases, leaving 4 bases of the junction unmatched.

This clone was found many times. The CDR3 DNA reads TGTGCCAGCAGCTCACTGAGGGAGCAGAAACTGTTTTTT. Its translation: CASSSLREQKLFF. The chain is built from TRBV13 and TRBJ1-4; D gene uncertain. CDR3 length: 13 residues. CDR1 and CDR2 from the germline V gene are PRHDT and FYEKMQ (reference sequence). Trimming took off 4 bases at V and 11 bases at J, with 14 bases between the two ends. Variable domain in full (rest from reference TRBV13 and TRBJ1-4): AAGVIQSPRHLIKEKRETATLKCYPIPRHDTVYWYQQGPGQDPQFLISFYEKMQSDKGSIPDRFSAQQFSDYHSELNMSSLELGDSALYFCASSSLREQKLFFGSGTQLSVL.

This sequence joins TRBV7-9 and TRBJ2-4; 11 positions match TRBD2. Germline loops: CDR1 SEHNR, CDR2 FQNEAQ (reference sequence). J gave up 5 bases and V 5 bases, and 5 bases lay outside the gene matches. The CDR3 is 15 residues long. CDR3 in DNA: TGTGCCAGCAGCCAGACTAGCGGGGAGGAAAACATTCAGTACTTC. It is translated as CASSQTSGEENIQYF.